These T cell receptor beta chains were read from a single sample in a study of blood T cell repertoires in COVID-19. Method: immunoSEQ multiplex PCR; TCRdb's copy keeps in-frame clones and lacks some. The sample contains 200,000 to 250,000 clones, 85% of which appear only once. Sequencing was carried out using PBMCs or T cells enriched from blood (not recorded which). The receptor source for this set is a man in his forties or fifties who had recovered from COVID-19. Each CDR3 is given with its conserved first and last residue. D genes are given only for firm matches. Some rows have no size entry. The others give once, few or many, or a class for an expanded clone.

v_gene	j_gene	abundance	d_gene	CDR3nt	CDR3aa
TRBV13	TRBJ2-1	-	TRBD1	TGTGCCAGCACCGGGGGACAGGGGGAGAATGAGCAGTTCTTC	CASTGGQGENEQFF
TRBV7-2	TRBJ2-7	-	TRBD2	TGTGCCAGCAGCTTAGAGGTAGCGGGAGGTTACGAGCAGTACTTC	CASSLEVAGGYEQYF
TRBV10-3	TRBJ2-7	-	TRBD1	TGTGCCATCAGTGCGGACAGGGGGCTGAACGAGCAGTACTTC	CAISADRGLNEQYF
TRBV4-1	TRBJ2-7	-	TRBD1	TGCGCCAGCAGCCTCCGGGACAGCATAGAGTACGAGCAGTACTTC	CASSLRDSIEYEQYF
TRBV20-1	TRBJ1-2	-	-	TGCAGTGCTAGTCCCAGCAGCAGGGACTCTCGGGGCTACACCTTC	CSASPSSRDSRGYTF
TRBV20-1	TRBJ2-7	-	TRBD2	TGCAGTGCTAGTTTGGGGACTAGCGGATCCTACGAGCAGTACTTC	CSASLGTSGSYEQYF
TRBV19	TRBJ2-1	-	TRBD2	TGTGCCAGTAGTGCCCAAGCGGGAGGGAAGTTCTTC	CASSAQAGGKFF
TRBV7-3	TRBJ2-3	-	-	TGTGCCAGCAGCTTATCGGGACTCTACACAGATACGCAGTATTTT	CASSLSGLYTDTQYF
TRBV19	TRBJ1-5	-	-	TGTGCCAGTAGTATAAAGGGGTATCAGCCCCAGCATTTT	CASSIKGYQPQHF
TRBV11-2	TRBJ1-1	-	TRBD1	TGTGCCAGCAGCCCCCGGGACAGGGGGGAGGCTTTCTTT	CASSPRDRGEAFF
TRBV10-3	TRBJ2-3	-	TRBD1	TGTGCCATCAGGCCGGGACAGGGGGTAGGGGCAGATACGCAGTATTTT	CAIRPGQGVGADTQYF
TRBV11-2	TRBJ2-7	-	TRBD1	TGTGCCAGCAGCTTATCGGGGACAGGCTCCTACGAGCAGTACTTC	CASSLSGTGSYEQYF
TRBV3-1/TRBV3-2	TRBJ1-1	once	-	TGTGCCAGCAGCCACCCCCGGGTTAACACTGAAGCTTTCTTT	CASSHPRVNTEAFF
TRBV11-2	TRBJ2-1	-	-	TGTGCCAGCAGCTCCCACTCCTACTACGACAATGAGCAGTTCTTC	CASSSHSYYDNEQFF
TRBV27	TRBJ1-1	-	-	TGTGCCAGCAGTTTAAACAGAATGAACACTGAAGCTTTCTTT	CASSLNRMNTEAFF